The 22 T cell receptor beta chains presented below share a single source sample, sequenced in a study of cytomegalovirus exposure and HLA in healthy donors. Use of 60 Vbeta and 13 Jbeta primers characterized the PCR. Clones were sequenced by immunoSEQ multiplex PCR, and TCRdb holds only the in-frame ones, with some missing. This table has 110,000 or so clones, 67% appearing once. Source material: PBMCs. The source is a young man in good health and CMV-seropositive.

This chain connects TRBV1 to TRBJ2-5; TRBD2, the table's D call, was not compared with the DNA. TRBV1 is annotated as a pseudogene. The CDR3 spans 16 residues. In DNA form, the CDR3 reads TGCACCAGCAGCCAAGATAGGGGGGGGACCCAAGAGACCCAGTACTTC. The encoded protein is CTSSQDRGGTQETQYF.

This chain uses TRBV10-3 with TRBJ1-1; D may be TRBD1 (5 bases). The length of the CDR3 is 15 residues. CDR1 and CDR2 (germline): ENHRY, SYGVKD. Trimming cost V 7 bases and J 3 bases, with 18 bases left between them. The CDR3 reads CAITPPGRGDTEAFF. CDR3 nucleotide sequence: TGTGCCATCACCCCTCCAGGGCGAGGAGACACTGAAGCTTTCTTT.

CDR3 nucleotide sequence: TGTGCCAGCAGCACCCCCCGGCAGGTCACCTACAATGAGCAGTTCTTC. This codes for CASSTPRQVTYNEQFF. The chain links TRBV11-2 to TRBJ2-1, with no clear D. The CDR3 totals 16 residues. V gave up 5 bases and J gave up 2 bases, with 16 bases separating them. Germline CDR1 SGHAT, CDR2 FQNNGV.

This clone appeared a few times. The chain employs TRBV15 and TRBJ2-5; 8 bases are a match to TRBD1. The CDR3 spans 16 residues. Germline V CDR1 and CDR2: LNHNV, YYDKDF (reference sequence). The V segment lost 0 bases and the J segment 1 base; nucleotides outside the gene matches: 4. CDR3 coding DNA: TGTGCCACCAGCAGAGAATACGACAGGGGCCAAGAGACCCAGTACTTC. This sequence encodes CATSREYDRGQETQYF.

This clone was observed at least ten times. CDR3 in DNA: TGTGCCAGCAGTTACCTACAGAACATTAACACTGAAGCTTTCTTT. Its protein is CASSYLQNINTEAFF. The chain links TRBV6-6 to TRBJ1-1; D ambiguous. This CDR3 region has 15 residues. Germline CDR1 reads MNHNY; CDR2 reads SVGAGI (reference sequence). The V gene lost 2 bases and the J gene lost 2 bases, with 12 bases spanning the gap.

The chain couples TRBV15 to TRBJ1-4; a possible D gene is TRBD1 (5 bases). This CDR3 contains 15 residues. Germline values: CDR1 LNHNV, CDR2 YYDKDF (reference sequence). Trimming shortened V by 0 bases and J by 7 bases, and 12 bases separated the two germline ends. In nucleotides, the CDR3 is TGTGCCACCAGCAGAGATTCCAGGGAGGGTGAAAAACTGTTTTTT. As protein: CATSRDSREGEKLFF.

This chain joins TRBV6-1 and TRBJ2-7; 11 bases are shared with TRBD1. V lost 2 bases to trimming and J lost 5 bases; unmatched junction nucleotides: 5. Germline CDR1 MNHNS, CDR2 SASEGT. This CDR3 region has 15 residues. The CDR3 bases are TGTGCCAGCAGTGAATTGCGGACAGGGGGCCACGAGCAGTACTTC. This gives the protein CASSELRTGGHEQYF.

The V and J genes are TRBV6-5 and TRBJ2-7; 9 nucleotides line up with TRBD1. After removal of 5 bases from V and 6 bases from J, the junction contained 5 bases not matched to a gene. Per the germline V gene, CDR1 is MNHEY and CDR2 is SVGAGI. The CDR3 is 13 residues long. The CDR3 region is CASSRQGVGEQYF. DNA for the CDR3: TGTGCCAGCAGTCGACAGGGGGTAGGCGAGCAGTACTTC.

The CDR3 nucleotides read TGTGCCAGCAGTCCCAGGGACACCGGGGAGCTGTTTTTT. Amino acid sequence: CASSPRDTGELFF. The rearrangement links TRBV2 to TRBJ2-2, with a weak D call TRBD1 (5 bases). The CDR3 runs to 13 residues. Germline loops: CDR1 SNHLY, CDR2 FYNNEI. The ends were cut back, 5 bases at V and 3 bases at J, with 7 bases in the middle.

The genes are TRBV11-2 and TRBJ2-7; D not resolved. Germline assignment: CDR1 SGHAT and CDR2 FQNNGV. V was pared by 3 bases and J by 6 bases, with 9 bases between. The CDR3 extends over 12 amino acids. This CDR3 is CASSLAASEQYV. CDR3 bases: TGTGCCAGCAGCTTGGCGGCGTCCGAGCAGTACGTC.

This chain joins TRBV28 and TRBJ2-7, with 7 bases fitting TRBD1. This CDR3 region has 17 residues. Per germline, CDR1 MDHEN and CDR2 SYDVKM. Unmatched junction bases numbered 17, after V lost 5 bases and J lost 4 bases. The CDR3 reads CASSVTQGQRFGYEQYF. CDR3 DNA sequence: TGTGCCAGCAGTGTCACCCAGGGACAGCGGTTTGGTTACGAGCAGTACTTC. The full variable domain, in which reference TRBV28 and TRBJ2-7 provide the parts outside the CDR3, is DVKVTQSSRYLVKRTGEKVFLECVQDMDHENMFWYRQDPGLGLRLIYFSYDVKMKEKGDIPEGYSVSREKKERFSLILESASTNQTSMYLCASSVTQGQRFGYEQYFGPGTRLTVT.

This clone was seen only once. The same CDR3 is also encoded by other DNA sequences in this sample. The chain uses TRBV5-1 and TRBJ2-3; 7 nucleotides align to TRBD2. J was trimmed by 0 bases and V by 2 bases; bases with no gene match: 6. There are 16 residues in the CDR3. The V gene's germline CDR1 is SGHRS and CDR2 YFSETQ. The CDR3 spells CASSLGRGTSTDTQYF. Written as DNA, the CDR3 is TGCGCCAGCAGCTTAGGGCGGGGGACCAGCACAGATACGCAGTATTTT.

As regards this clone: An end of the junction does not agree with germline; a read error may underlie this. This chain connects TRBV4-1 to TRBJ2-3, with D possibly being TRBD2 (5 bases). Germline-derived CDR1 and CDR2 are MGHRA and YSYEKL. The CDR3 covers 17 residues. CDR3 in DNA: TGCGCCAGCAGTCAAGGCCCTCCGGGCTCCGGGATGGATACGCAGTATTTT. Translated: CASSQGPPGSGMDTQYF.

The chain combines TRBV19 with TRBJ1-5, with D unclear. Trimming left V 6 bases short and J 0 bases short, with 6 bases between. The germline CDR1 and CDR2 sequences are LNHDA and SQIVND (reference sequence). The CDR3 sequence is 13 residues long. The CDR3, as DNA: TGTGCCAGTAGACAGTATAGCAATCAGCCCCAGCATTTT. It codes for CASRQYSNQPQHF. The complete variable domain, with remaining parts taken from reference TRBV19 and TRBJ1-5, reads DGGITQSPKYLFRKEGQNVTLSCEQNLNHDAMYWYRQDPGQGLRLIYYSQIVNDFQKGDIAEGYSVSREKKESFPLTVTSAQKNPTAFYLCASRQYSNQPQHFGDGTRLSIL.

This clone was detected once. The chain has TRBV5-5 and TRBJ1-4, with 10 bases aligning to TRBD1. With V trimmed by 0 bases and J by 8 bases, 10 bases remained unmatched. CDR1 is SGHKS and CDR2 is YYEKEE in the germline V gene (reference sequence). The length of the CDR3 is 17 residues. In nucleotides, the CDR3 is TGTGCCAGCAGCTTGGGACAGGGGGCGTCTCTTAGGGAAAAACTGTTTTTT. Residues: CASSLGQGASLREKLFF.

This chain joins TRBV27 and TRBJ2-3; TRBD1 matches at 7 bases. The germline V gene has CDR1 MNHEY and CDR2 SMNVEV (reference sequence). V was pared by 5 bases and J by 4 bases, with 6 bases of the junction left unmatched. This CDR3 spans 14 amino acids. Here the CDR3 DNA reads TGTGCCAGCAGTCGTGACAGGGCTTCAGATACGCAGTATTTT. This translates into CASSRDRASDTQYF.

This chain uses TRBV5-8 with TRBJ2-3, with unresolved D. CDR3 length equals 16 residues. Trimming took off 0 bases at V and 6 bases at J, with 17 bases between the two ends. Germline lookup yields CDR1 SGHTS and CDR2 YDEGEE. This CDR3 reads CASSLVGIVTSDTQYF. The CDR3 DNA reads TGTGCCAGCAGCTTGGTGGGCATCGTGACATCCGATACGCAGTATTTT.

This chain connects TRBV5-4 to TRBJ2-3; a possible D gene is TRBD2 (6 bases). CDR1 and CDR2 from the germline V gene are SGHNT and YYREEE (reference sequence). The CDR3 is made up of 16 amino acids. Trimming left V 1 base short and J 0 bases short, with 12 bases between. The CDR3 here is CASSLFRGSSTDTQYF. DNA of the CDR3: TGTGCCAGCAGCTTGTTCCGGGGGTCTAGCACAGATACGCAGTATTTT.

V usage is TRBV7-9 and J usage is TRBJ1-1; 7 bases align to TRBD1. Unmatched junction bases numbered 4, after V lost 5 bases and J lost 1 base. Germline V gene sequence: CDR1 SEHNR, CDR2 FQNEAQ (reference sequence). This CDR3 is 14 amino acids long. The CDR3 spells CASSPGDRNTEAFF. CDR3 sequence (DNA): TGTGCCAGCAGCCCTGGGGACAGGAACACTGAAGCTTTCTTT.

The chain combines TRBV7-9 with TRBJ1-6; D unresolved. Germline CDR1 reads SEHNR; CDR2 reads FQNEAQ (reference sequence). Trimming left V 5 bases short and J 10 bases short, with 9 bases between. The length of the CDR3 is 12 residues. DNA for the CDR3: TGTGCCAGCAGCCGAAACCAGTCACCCCTCCACTTT. Protein product: CASSRNQSPLHF.

V is TRBV5-1 and J is TRBJ2-5, with 8 bases fitting TRBD2. The V gene's germline CDR1 is SGHRS and CDR2 YFSETQ. The CDR3 consists of 14 residues. V shed 1 base, J shed 5 bases, and the junction held 4 bases outside the gene matches. The CDR3 nucleotides are TGCGCCAGCAGCTTGCGGGGGGGCCGCGAGACCCAGTACTTC. Translating it yields CASSLRGGRETQYF.

The rearrangement links TRBV29-1 to TRBJ1-1; D is possibly TRBD1 (5 bases). With 0 bases removed from V and 5 bases from J, the gap between germline ends came to 13 bases. The CDR3 runs to 14 residues. Per germline, CDR1 SQVTM and CDR2 ANQGSEA. CDR3 amino acids: CSVEDFLGGTEAFF. In DNA form, the CDR3 reads TGCAGCGTTGAAGATTTCCTCGGGGGGACTGAAGCTTTCTTT.